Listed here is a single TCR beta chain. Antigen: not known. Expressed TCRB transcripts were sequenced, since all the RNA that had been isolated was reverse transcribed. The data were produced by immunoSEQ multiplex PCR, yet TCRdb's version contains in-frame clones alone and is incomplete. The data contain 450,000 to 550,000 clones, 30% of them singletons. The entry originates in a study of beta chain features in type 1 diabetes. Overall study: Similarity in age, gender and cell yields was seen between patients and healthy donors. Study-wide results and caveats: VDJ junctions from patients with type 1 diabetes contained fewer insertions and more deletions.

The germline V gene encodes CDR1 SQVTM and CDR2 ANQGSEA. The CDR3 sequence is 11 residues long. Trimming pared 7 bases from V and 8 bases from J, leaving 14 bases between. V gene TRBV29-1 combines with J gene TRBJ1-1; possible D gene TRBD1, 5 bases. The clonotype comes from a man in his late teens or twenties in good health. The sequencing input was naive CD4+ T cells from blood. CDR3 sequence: CSGRGGFEAFF. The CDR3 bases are TGCAGCGGTCGGGGCGGCTTCGAAGCTTTCTTT.